Listed below are T cell receptor beta chains from one sample, sequenced in a study of shared clonotypes between healthy human individuals. The method was immunoSEQ multiplex PCR; TCRdb's version includes in-frame clones alone and lacks a portion of them. The data contain around 2,100,000 clones, approximately 94% of them singletons. The specimen sequenced was naive CD8+ T cells sorted from blood. These receptors all stem from a man aged 18 to 29 in good health. Each CDR3 is given with its conserved first and last residue. Fields, in order: clone size, V gene, D gene, J gene, CDR3 protein, CDR3 DNA. A D gene is named only where the DNA matches it firmly. Expanded clones get a size class; other rows say once, few or many, or leave the size out.

>NA|TRBV4-2|TRBD1|TRBJ1-2
CASSQVGQGIYGYTF
TGTGCCAGCAGCCAAGTGGGACAGGGAATCTATGGCTACACCTTC
>NA|TRBV4-1|TRBD1|TRBJ2-7
CASSQDRTGTGLIYEQYF
TGCGCCAGCAGCCAAGATAGGACCGGGACAGGCCTAATCTACGAGCAGTACTTC
>NA|TRBV11-2|NA|TRBJ2-1
CASSLGFGSYNEQFF
TGTGCCAGCAGCTTGGGGTTCGGCTCCTACAATGAGCAGTTCTTC
>NA|TRBV11-1|TRBD2|TRBJ2-1
CASTVAGPYNEQFF
TGTGCCAGCACCGTAGCGGGGCCCTACAATGAGCAGTTCTTC
>NA|TRBV19|NA|TRBJ1-2
CASTPTGNYGYTF
TGTGCCAGTACCCCGACAGGCAACTATGGCTACACCTTC
>once|TRBV6-5|TRBD1|TRBJ1-2
CASSTGQGAGYTF
TGTGCCAGCAGTACCGGACAGGGGGCTGGCTACACCTTC
>NA|TRBV7-9|NA|TRBJ1-1
CASSLGTGNTEAFF
TGTGCCAGCAGCTTAGGAACAGGGAACACTGAAGCTTTCTTT
>once|TRBV4-3|NA|TRBJ1-2
CASSLGGGVYTDGYTF
TGCGCCAGCAGCCTCGGGGGCGGGGTGTACACCGATGGCTACACCTTC
>NA|TRBV4-3|TRBD2|TRBJ2-1
CASSQARGLEGRVEQFF
TGCGCCAGCAGCCAAGCCCGGGGACTAGAGGGAAGGGTTGAGCAGTTCTTC
>once|TRBV7-9|NA|TRBJ2-3
CASSLGLSKTDTQYF
TGTGCCAGCAGCTTGGGCCTTAGCAAAACAGATACGCAGTATTTT
>NA|TRBV27|NA|TRBJ2-7
CASSFIADNYEQYF
TGTGCCAGCAGTTTTATCGCGGACAACTACGAGCAGTACTTC
>few|TRBV21-1|NA|TRBJ1-5
CARGTVAQPQHF
TGTGCCAGGGGGACAGTTGCTCAGCCCCAGCATTTT
>NA|TRBV28|NA|TRBJ2-7
CASSLRLVWYEQYF
TGTGCCAGCAGTTTGAGACTGGTCTGGTACGAGCAGTACTTC
>few|TRBV10-3|TRBD1|TRBJ1-2
CAIRMVQGVGYTF
TGTGCCATCAGGATGGTGCAGGGGGTTGGCTACACCTTC
>NA|TRBV29-1|NA|TRBJ1-5
CSVQGGAYQPQHF
TGCAGCGTTCAAGGGGGGGCGTATCAGCCCCAGCATTTT
>NA|TRBV6-5|NA|TRBJ1-2
CASRDPGGGRGYTF
TGTGCCAGCAGGGACCCCGGAGGGGGGAGGGGCTACACCTTC
>once|TRBV7-9|NA|TRBJ1-6
CASSLVPDSPLHF
TGTGCCAGCAGCTTAGTCCCGGATTCACCCCTCCACTTT
>NA|TRBV5-6|NA|TRBJ2-2
CASSLVEGVVTGELFF
TGTGCCAGCAGCTTGGTGGAGGGGGTAGTCACCGGGGAGCTGTTTTTT
>NA|TRBV12-5|NA|TRBJ2-1
CASGWPDEYNEQFF
TGTGCTAGTGGTTGGCCGGATGAATACAATGAGCAGTTCTTC
>NA|TRBV5-4|TRBD1|TRBJ2-3
CASSSTPGQGAEDTQYF
TGTGCCAGCAGCTCTACACCGGGACAGGGGGCGGAAGATACGCAGTATTTT
>NA|TRBV6-6|NA|TRBJ2-7
CASSYSEWGTYEQYF
TGTGCCAGCAGTTACTCGGAGTGGGGTACCTACGAGCAGTACTTC
>NA|TRBV5-1|NA|TRBJ2-3
CASSLWSFTDTQYF
TGCGCCAGCAGCTTATGGAGTTTCACAGATACGCAGTATTTT
>NA|TRBV28|NA|TRBJ1-5
CASSLTTGYYDQPQHF
TGTGCCAGCAGTTTAACCACAGGGTACTACGATCAGCCCCAGCATTTT
>NA|TRBV4-1|NA|TRBJ2-7
CASSHKSGSSYEQYF
TGCGCCAGCAGCCACAAGTCGGGGAGCTCCTACGAGCAGTACTTC
>NA|TRBV15|TRBD1|TRBJ1-2
CATSREGQEKYGYTF
TGTGCCACCAGCAGAGAGGGACAGGAGAAGTATGGCTACACCTTC
>NA|TRBV6-5|NA|TRBJ1-2
CASSSTGSYGYTF
TGTGCCAGCAGTTCGACGGGCAGCTATGGCTACACCTTC
>NA|TRBV2|NA|TRBJ2-7
CASSEVGDYEQYF
TGTGCCAGCAGTGAGGTGGGAGACTACGAGCAGTACTTC
>NA|TRBV11-2|NA|TRBJ2-5
CASSPLAPVQSQETQYF
TGTGCCAGCAGCCCACTAGCCCCAGTCCAGAGCCAAGAGACCCAGTACTTC
>NA|TRBV25-1|NA|TRBJ2-1
CASSGDFGEQFF
TGTGCCAGCAGTGGGGACTTTGGTGAGCAGTTCTTC
>NA|TRBV28|TRBD2|TRBJ2-7
CASRLAGSYEQYF
TGTGCCAGCAGACTAGCGGGCTCCTACGAGCAGTACTTC
>NA|TRBV4-2|NA|TRBJ2-1
CASSQGGEEQFF
TGTGCCAGCAGCCAAGGGGGGGAGGAGCAGTTCTTC
>NA|TRBV9|NA|TRBJ2-7
CASSVGDSSYEQYF
TGTGCCAGCAGCGTAGGGGATAGCTCCTACGAGCAGTACTTC
>NA|TRBV7-3|NA|TRBJ2-5
CASSLGGGQETQYF
TGTGCCAGCAGCCTCGGGGGCGGGCAAGAGACCCAGTACTTC
>NA|TRBV5-6|TRBD1|TRBJ2-7
CASSLAGTGGGYEQYF
TGTGCCAGCAGCTTGGCCGGGACAGGGGGAGGTTACGAGCAGTACTTC
>NA|TRBV7-9|NA|TRBJ2-7
CASSLPGASSYEQYF
TGTGCCAGCAGCTTACCCGGGGCCTCTTCCTACGAGCAGTACTTC
>NA|TRBV7-9|NA|TRBJ2-7
CASSTGSYEQYF
TGTGCCAGCAGCACCGGGAGCTACGAGCAGTACTTC
>NA|TRBV7-2|NA|TRBJ2-2
CASRWGSGELFF
TGTGCCAGCAGGTGGGGGTCCGGGGAGCTGTTTTTT
>NA|TRBV6-1|TRBD2|TRBJ2-7
CASWARGDSYEQYF
TGTGCCAGCTGGGCCCGGGGGGACTCCTACGAGCAGTACTTC
>NA|TRBV11-1|NA|TRBJ2-7
CASSFAGSDYEQYF
TGTGCCAGCAGCTTTGCCGGGTCCGACTACGAGCAGTACTTC
>NA|TRBV9|NA|TRBJ1-4
CASSGSRGEKLFF
TGTGCCAGCTCCGGGAGTCGCGGTGAAAAACTGTTTTTT
>NA|TRBV7-6|TRBD1|TRBJ1-2
CASSLGTGDYYGYTF
TGTGCCAGCAGCCTAGGGACAGGGGACTACTATGGCTACACCTTC
>once|TRBV7-9|TRBD2|TRBJ2-1
CASSLGLAGHNEQFF
TGTGCCAGCAGCTTGGGACTAGCGGGGCACAATGAGCAGTTCTTC
>NA|TRBV6-5|NA|TRBJ1-5
CASSAGGTNQPQHF
TGTGCCAGCAGCGCCGGGGGCACCAATCAGCCCCAGCATTTT
>once|TRBV7-9|NA|TRBJ2-7
CASSLGDTYYEQYF
TGTGCCAGCAGCTTAGGAGACACTTACTACGAGCAGTACTTC
>NA|TRBV5-1|TRBD2|TRBJ2-6
CASSFGTSGRIGSGANVLTF
TGCGCCAGCAGCTTCGGGACTAGCGGGAGAATAGGCTCTGGGGCCAACGTCCTGACTTTC
>few|TRBV19|TRBD2|TRBJ2-5
CASSITAGGGETQYF
TGTGCCAGTAGTATAACAGCGGGAGGTGGAGAGACCCAGTACTTC
>NA|TRBV27|NA|TRBJ2-7
CASSPQVVAPKTLPDKYEQYF
TGTGCCAGCAGTCCCCAGGTTGTAGCACCGAAAACCCTCCCGGATAAATACGAGCAGTACTTC
>NA|TRBV5-4|NA|TRBJ2-6
CASSLDGPSGANVLTF
TGTGCCAGCAGCTTGGACGGACCCTCTGGGGCCAACGTCCTGACTTTC
>NA|TRBV6-1|TRBD1|TRBJ2-7
CATENWDSFYEQYF
TGTGCCACCGAGAATTGGGACAGTTTCTACGAGCAGTACTTC
>NA|TRBV6-4|NA|TRBJ2-7
CASSDFGGGRGSFSYEQYF
TGTGCCAGCAGTGACTTTGGGGGCGGCAGGGGATCTTTCTCCTACGAGCAGTACTTC
>NA|TRBV29-1|NA|TRBJ1-1
CSGTAMNTEAFF
TGCAGCGGAACTGCCATGAACACTGAAGCTTTCTTT
>NA|TRBV2|TRBD1|TRBJ1-2
CAILQGAGYGYTF
TGTGCCATCCTACAGGGGGCGGGCTATGGCTACACCTTC
>NA|TRBV7-3|NA|TRBJ1-1
CASSLTLFGGTTEAFF
TGTGCCAGCAGCTTAACGTTATTCGGAGGAACGACTGAAGCTTTCTTT
>NA|TRBV7-8|NA|TRBJ1-6
CASSTRDFSGSPLHF
TGTGCCAGCAGCACCCGGGACTTCTCGGGTTCACCCCTCCACTTT
>once|TRBV2|TRBD2|TRBJ2-5
CASRRGGEGFQETQYF
TGTGCCAGCAGACGAGGTGGGGAGGGGTTTCAAGAGACCCAGTACTTC